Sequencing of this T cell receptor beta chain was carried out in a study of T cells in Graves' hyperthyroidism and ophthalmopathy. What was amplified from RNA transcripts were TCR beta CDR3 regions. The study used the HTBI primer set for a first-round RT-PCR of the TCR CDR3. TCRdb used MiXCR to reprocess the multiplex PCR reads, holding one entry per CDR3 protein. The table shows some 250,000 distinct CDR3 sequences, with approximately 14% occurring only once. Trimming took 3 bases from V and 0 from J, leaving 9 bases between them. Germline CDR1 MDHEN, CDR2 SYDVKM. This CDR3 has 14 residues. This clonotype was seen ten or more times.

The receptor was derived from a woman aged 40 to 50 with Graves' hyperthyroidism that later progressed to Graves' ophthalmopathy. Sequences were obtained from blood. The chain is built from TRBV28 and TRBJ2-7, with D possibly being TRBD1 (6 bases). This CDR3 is CASSFPDSSYEQYF. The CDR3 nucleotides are TGTGCCAGCAGTTTCCCGGACAGCTCCTACGAGCAGTACTTC.